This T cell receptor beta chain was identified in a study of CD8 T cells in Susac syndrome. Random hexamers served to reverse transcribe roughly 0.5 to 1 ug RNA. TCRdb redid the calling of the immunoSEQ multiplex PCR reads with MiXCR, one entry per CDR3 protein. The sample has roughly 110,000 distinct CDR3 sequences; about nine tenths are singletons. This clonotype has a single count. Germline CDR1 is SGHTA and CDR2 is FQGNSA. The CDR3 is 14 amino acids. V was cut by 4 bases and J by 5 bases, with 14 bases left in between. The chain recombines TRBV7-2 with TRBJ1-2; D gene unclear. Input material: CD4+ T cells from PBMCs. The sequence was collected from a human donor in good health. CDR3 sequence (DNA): TGTGCCAGCAGCTCTGGAACGGGATTATATGGCTACACCTTC. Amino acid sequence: CASSSGTGLYGYTF.